This is a list of T cell receptor beta chains from one sample in a study of blood T cell repertoires in COVID-19. Assay used: immunoSEQ multiplex PCR; TCRdb lists only in-frame clones, some missing. In the table there are about 220,000 clones, about 86% of which are singletons. The sample consisted of peripheral blood. All receptors come from a woman younger than 45 who had recovered from COVID-19. The CDR3 runs from the conserved cysteine through the conserved F or W.

V gene	J gene	CDR3 protein
TRBV30	TRBJ2-3	CALTSGRTDTQYF
TRBV5-1	TRBJ2-1	CASSLALAGYNEQFF
TRBV7-2	TRBJ1-6	CASSLVQGGSPLHF
TRBV12-3/TRBV12-4	TRBJ2-7	CASMGAAAYEQYF
TRBV10-1	TRBJ2-1	CASSESGGTGKFF
TRBV9	TRBJ2-2	CASSVGIISGIANTGELFF
TRBV28	TRBJ1-5	CASSFSAHYSNQPQHF
TRBV6-5	TRBJ1-1	CASSREGTEAFF
TRBV7-9	TRBJ2-5	CASSLVYRSSRQTQYF
TRBV19	TRBJ2-3	CASSKGARTDTQYF
TRBV6-5	TRBJ2-5	CASSYRTVGDQYF
TRBV5-1	TRBJ2-1	CASSSDTYNEQFF
TRBV9	TRBJ1-2	CASAETKYGYTF
TRBV18	TRBJ2-5	CASSPLQGVQETQYF
TRBV6-1	TRBJ1-4	CASSEGEGRVYEKLFF
TRBV10-3	TRBJ1-2	CANGETGRGGYTF
TRBV4-2	TRBJ2-6	CASSQDGHSGANVLTF